This is a list of T cell receptor beta chains from one sample in a study of blood T cell repertoires in COVID-19. Profiled with immunoSEQ multiplex PCR; TCRdb holds only in-frame clones, not every one. The sample lists hundreds of thousands of clones, around 90% occurring once. Sequenced: peripheral blood. The source of these receptors is a man in his 60s with COVID-19, enrolled during active disease. Both conserved end residues are part of each CDR3. A D gene is named only where the DNA matches it firmly. Not every row has a clone size; where given, it reads once, few, many or a size class.

clone size,V gene,J gene,D gene,CDR3 protein,CDR3 DNA
NA,TRBV6-1,TRBJ2-2,NA,CASSEFGRGSMRTGELFF,TGTGCCAGCAGTGAATTTGGCAGGGGAAGTATGCGCACCGGGGAGCTGTTTTTT
few,TRBV7-9,TRBJ2-2,NA,CASSSPPGHLNTGELFF,TGTGCCAGCAGCTCCCCGCCCGGACATTTGAACACCGGGGAGCTGTTTTTT
NA,TRBV3-1/TRBV3-2,TRBJ1-2,NA,CASSPQGMGYGYTF,TGTGCCAGCAGCCCTCAGGGGATGGGCTATGGCTACACCTTC
NA,TRBV18,TRBJ1-2,NA,CASTLPGDTNYGYTF,TGTGCCAGCACGCTGCCAGGGGACACTAACTATGGCTACACCTTC
NA,TRBV30,TRBJ2-1,TRBD2,CAWNTGGPSNEQFF,TGTGCCTGGAATACGGGGGGGCCGTCAAATGAGCAGTTCTTC
once,TRBV29-1,TRBJ2-1,TRBD2,CSVEGTSGRRGSYNEQFF,TGCAGCGTTGAAGGGACTAGCGGGAGGAGAGGCTCCTACAATGAGCAGTTCTTC
NA,TRBV11-2,TRBJ2-2,TRBD2,CASSLDRGSGRPGELFF,TGTGCCAGCAGCTTAGATCGTGGTAGCGGGAGGCCCGGGGAGCTGTTTTTT
NA,TRBV5-8,TRBJ2-2,TRBD2,CASSFVTSGAGELFF,TGTGCCAGCAGCTTCGTGACTAGCGGCGCCGGGGAGCTGTTTTTT
NA,TRBV12-3/TRBV12-4,TRBJ2-1,TRBD1,CASTRDRHNEQFF,TGTGCCAGCACCCGGGACAGACACAATGAGCAGTTCTTC
NA,TRBV5-4,TRBJ1-2,NA,CASSSLRQDFYGYTF,TGTGCCAGCAGCTCCCTGAGGCAGGACTTCTATGGCTACACCTTC
NA,TRBV6-5,TRBJ1-6,TRBD1,CASTTDRHNSPLHF,TGTGCCAGCACCACGGACAGGCATAATTCACCCCTCCACTTT